This T cell receptor beta chain appears in the sequencing data of a study of OX40 agonist ivuxolimab in advanced cancers. About the research overall: Ivuxolimab was administered intravenously to patients at 0.01 to 10 mg/kg every 2 weeks. Eligibility rules accepted prior anti-PD-1, anti-PD-L1 or anti-CTLA-4 therapy, and under 45% had some. Three patients had partial responses: one hepatocellular carcinoma, two cutaneous melanoma. Study observations and caveats: Low normalized T-cell clonal expansion was also seen in some nonresponders.

The method was immunoSEQ multiplex PCR; TCRdb's version includes in-frame clones alone and lacks a portion of them. The repertoire holds tens of thousands of clones, with around 81% as singletons. The CDR3 length is 13 residues. V gave up 4 bases and J gave up 9 bases, with 14 bases separating them. Germline loops: CDR1 SGHDT, CDR2 YYEEEE. For this clone: Its target is unknown.

The sequence came from an adult with an advanced solid tumor such as melanoma, head and neck, liver or kidney cancer. Sequenced here: CD4+ or CD8+ T cells sorted from blood, sampled in a trial of the OX40 agonist ivuxolimab. The rearrangement uses TRBV5-6 and TRBJ2-1; the D gene is possibly TRBD2 (5 bases). CDR3 amino acids: CASSLRLASEQFF. Here the CDR3 DNA reads TGTGCCAGCAGCCTACGTCTAGCCTCTGAGCAGTTCTTC.